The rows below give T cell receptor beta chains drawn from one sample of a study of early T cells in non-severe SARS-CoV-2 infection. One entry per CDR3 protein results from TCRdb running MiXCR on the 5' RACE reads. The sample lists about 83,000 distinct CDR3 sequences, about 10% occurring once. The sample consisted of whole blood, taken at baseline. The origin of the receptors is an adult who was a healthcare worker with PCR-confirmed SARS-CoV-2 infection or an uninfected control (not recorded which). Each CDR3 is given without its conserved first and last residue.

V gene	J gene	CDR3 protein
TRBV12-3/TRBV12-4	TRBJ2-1	ASSPRDKGLTYNEQF
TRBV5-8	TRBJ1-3	ASSSTGHSGNTIY
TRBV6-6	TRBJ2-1	ASSNSQGKGLF
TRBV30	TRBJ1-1	AWIANTEAF
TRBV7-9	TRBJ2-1	ASSVPGLAEL
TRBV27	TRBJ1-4	ASSFRGNEKLF
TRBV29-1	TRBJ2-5	SVRGPETQY
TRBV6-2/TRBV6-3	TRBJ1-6	ASSHRRAGDSPLH
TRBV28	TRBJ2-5	ASRVSGTQVETQY
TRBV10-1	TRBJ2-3	ASRAGLTDTQY
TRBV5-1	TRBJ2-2	ASSSDGPAGELF
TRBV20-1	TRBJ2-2	SALAGGNTGELF
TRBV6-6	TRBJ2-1	ASSPRRDPQGFRGNEQF
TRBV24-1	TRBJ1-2	ATSDFDGANYGYT
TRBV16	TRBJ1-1	ASSQGKGKSNTEAF
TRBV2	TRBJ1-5	ASKREDSNQPQH
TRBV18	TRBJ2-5	ASSPRQTVDETQY
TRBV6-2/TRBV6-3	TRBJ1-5	ASIGQGSFNQPQH
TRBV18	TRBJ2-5	ASSSGTTLLRGTQY